This T cell receptor beta chain was observed in a study of T cell responses to AZD1222 COVID-19 vaccine. Germline assignment: CDR1 LNHNV and CDR2 YYDKDF (reference sequence). This CDR3 comprises 16 residues. The V gene lost 1 base and the J gene lost 3 bases, with 14 bases spanning the gap. Clones were read by immunoSEQ multiplex PCR, and TCRdb kept only the in-frame ones, dropping some. The repertoire holds about 78,000 clones, with over 80% as singletons. Sequencing was performed on peripheral blood, taken on day 0 of AZD1222 vaccination. The rearrangement links TRBV15 to TRBJ2-3, with D possibly matching TRBD1 (6 bases). This clonotype was obtained from an adult in good health. The CDR3 bases are TGTGCCACCAGCAGAGGCGCAGGGGTCGGTACAGATACGCAGTATTTT. Translation: CATSRGAGVGTDTQYF.